Listed here are 17 T cell receptor beta chains from one sample, sequenced in a study of Graves' ophthalmopathy and Graves' hyperthyroidism listed by TCRdb under 2018. Sequencing used an Illumina HiSeq 2000. For repertoire sequencing, the TCR beta CDR3 regions were amplified from RNA transcripts. A first-round RT-PCR used HTBI primers with the Qiagen OneStep RT-PCR kit, followed by a second-round multiplex PCR, size selection and purification. TCRdb handled the public reads itself, with Q25 trimming in fastp and clone calling in MiXCR, and kept productive beta chains. Entries that share a CDR3 protein sequence are merged under the most common genes and DNA. The sample records a few hundred thousand distinct CDR3 sequences, approximately 16% of which are singletons. The ten biggest clones cover roughly 1.6% of the sample. Specimen: peripheral blood. The source of these receptors is a woman aged 18-30 years with Graves' ophthalmopathy. Donor details come from another sample of the same person, matched by shared clones.

Only one count was recorded for this clonotype. The chain carries TRBV27 and TRBJ2-7, with 13 bases matching TRBD2. The V gene end was trimmed by 5 bases and the J gene end by 8 bases; junction bases not matched to a gene: 12. Germline assignment: CDR1 MNHEY and CDR2 SMNVEV (reference sequence). The CDR3 is 16 amino acids. The CDR3 DNA sequence: TGTGCCAGCAGTCTCAGCGGAGGACTAGCGGGAGTAAAGCAGTACTTC. This codes for CASSLSGGLAGVKQYF.

This clonotype was seen at least ten times. The chain uses TRBV5-1 and TRBJ2-5; D perhaps matches TRBD1 (5 bases). This CDR3 is built from 14 residues. The V end lost 2 bases, the J end lost 3 bases, and 11 bases lay between the germline ends. CDR1 and CDR2 (germline): SGHRS, YFSETQ. CDR3 in DNA: TGCGCCAGCAGCTTAGGGGTTTCCGAAGAGACCCAGTACTTC. It yields the protein CASSLGVSEETQYF.

This clonotype has ten or more counts. V and J are TRBV5-4 and TRBJ2-7, with D possibly being TRBD1 or TRBD2 (5 bases each). CDR1 is SGHNT and CDR2 is YYREEE in the germline V gene (reference sequence). This CDR3 comprises 15 residues. The ends were cut back, 4 bases at V and 0 bases at J, with 14 bases in the middle. Written as DNA, the CDR3 is TGTGCCAGCAGCAACCGGGACCAGAGCTCCTACGAGCAGTACTTC. Translating it yields CASSNRDQSSYEQYF.

The chain has TRBV7-8 and TRBJ1-6; D is undetermined. The germline V gene has CDR1 SGHVS and CDR2 FQNEAQ. The CDR3 consists of 17 residues. V was shortened by 5 bases and J by 4 bases, with 18 bases between the two germline ends. CDR3 DNA: TGTGCCAGCAGCGCGTCCGAGAGGGCACTGTATAATTCACCCCTCCACTTT. Translating it yields CASSASERALYNSPLHF.

This rearrangement joins TRBV6-4 to TRBJ2-2; 12 bases line up with TRBD2. This CDR3 spans 18 amino acids. V lost 8 bases to trimming and J lost 2 bases; unmatched junction nucleotides: 12. Germline-derived CDR1 and CDR2 are MRHNA and SNTAGT. The CDR3 DNA reads TGTGCCAGCTTTCTCACCGGACTAGCGGGAATAAACACCGGGGAGCTGTTTTTT. Protein: CASFLTGLAGINTGELFF.

V and J are TRBV6-2 or TRBV6-3 and TRBJ2-2, with 7 bases lining up with TRBD2. CDR1 is MNHEY, CDR2 SVGEGT, per germline. The CDR3 sequence is 18 residues long. The J segment lost 0 bases and the V segment lost 2 bases, leaving 9 bases of the junction unmatched. CDR3 amino acids: CASSYPVTSESNTGELFF. The CDR3, as DNA: TGTGCCAGCAGTTACCCCGTCACTAGCGAGTCGAACACCGGGGAGCTGTTTTTT.

J is TRBJ1-2 and V is TRBV4-1; D is undetermined. CDR3 length equals 14 residues. Germline CDR1 reads MGHRA; CDR2 reads YSYEKL. Trimming stripped 0 bases from V and 2 bases from J, with 7 bases between. Here the CDR3 reads CASSQDATNYGYTF. In DNA, the CDR3 is TGCGCCAGCAGCCAAGATGCAACCAACTATGGCTACACCTTC.

This clonotype showed up many times. The genes are TRBV20-1 and TRBJ1-2; 10 bases match TRBD1. Germline V gene lookup returns CDR1 DFQATT and CDR2 SNEGSKA (reference sequence). V shed 0 bases and J 4 bases; nucleotides not matched to a gene: 5. The CDR3 runs to 15 residues. DNA for the CDR3: TGCAGTGCTAGAGATGCGGACAGGGGGGGCTATGGCTACACCTTC. Residues: CSARDADRGGYGYTF.

The table lists this clonotype with many counts. This chain uses TRBV20-1 with TRBJ1-1, with D perhaps TRBD1 (5 bases). Trimming pared 6 bases from V and 9 bases from J, leaving 14 bases between. The CDR3 runs to 11 residues. Looked up from germline, CDR1 is DFQATT and CDR2 is SNEGSKA (reference sequence). This CDR3 reads CSARGQGQAFF. The CDR3 bases are TGCAGTGCCCGAGGTCAGGGTCAAGCTTTCTTT.

This clonotype has just a few counts. The V call is TRBV12-3 or TRBV12-4, the J call TRBJ1-5, with a weak D call TRBD1 (5 bases). The CDR3 contains 15 residues. Trimming took 6 bases from V and 2 from J, leaving 14 bases between them. CDR3 in amino acids: CASRHGGVGNQPQHF. Here the CDR3 DNA reads TGTGCCAGCAGACACGGGGGGGTAGGCAATCAGCCCCAGCATTTT.

This clonotype showed up many times. The CDR3 region has the DNA TGTGCCAGCAGCTTAGCCTGGGTGAACACTGAAGCTTTCTTT. Its protein product is CASSLAWVNTEAFF. The genes are TRBV7-6 and TRBJ1-1, with D uncertain. CDR3 length: 14 residues. Trimming took off 0 bases at V and 0 bases at J, with 5 bases between the two ends. Germline V CDR1 and CDR2: SGHVS, FNYEAQ.

The sample holds many counts of this clonotype. V and J are TRBV13 and TRBJ1-2, with a possible D match to TRBD1 (6 bases). Germline V CDR1 and CDR2: PRHDT, FYEKMQ (reference sequence). The CDR3 has 15 amino acids. With 0 bases removed from V and 3 bases from J, the gap between germline ends came to 11 bases. As DNA, the CDR3 is TGTGCCAGCAGCTTAGGACGGGGGCTTGACTATGGCTACACCTTC. It encodes CASSLGRGLDYGYTF.

This sequence joins TRBV6-1 and TRBJ2-7, with 9 bases identical to TRBD1. The CDR3 totals 15 residues. The junction had 8 bases not matched to a gene; V was cut back by 7 bases and J by 1 base. Germline V gene data show CDR1 as MNHNS and CDR2 as SASEGT. CDR3 region: CASKPGQGLSYEQYF. The CDR3 nucleotides read TGTGCCAGCAAACCGGGACAGGGACTTTCCTACGAGCAGTACTTC.

This clonotype was counted at least ten times. V usage is TRBV19 and J usage is TRBJ2-1; 10 bases are a match to TRBD1. The CDR3 covers 15 residues. Per the germline V gene, CDR1 is LNHDA and CDR2 is SQIVND (reference sequence). Trimming took 5 bases from V and 8 from J; bases not matched to a gene: 9. DNA for the CDR3: TGTGCCAGTAGTTTCTCCGGGACAGGGGTCGATGAGCAGTTCTTC. It yields the protein CASSFSGTGVDEQFF.

This clonotype was seen many times. The chain links TRBV24-1 to TRBJ2-2; 10 bases are a match to TRBD2. Germline V gives CDR1 KGHDR, CDR2 SFDVKD. The junction had 4 bases not matched to a gene; V was cut back by 1 base and J by 3 bases. The CDR3 loop spans 17 amino acids. The CDR3 spells CATSDFPLAGDTGELFF. In DNA form, the CDR3 reads TGTGCCACCAGTGATTTTCCCCTAGCGGGGGACACCGGGGAGCTGTTTTTT.

The count of this clonotype is one. Germline and junction disagree at one end, which may indicate a read error. The rearrangement links TRBV6-2 or TRBV6-3 to TRBJ2-1, with D maybe TRBD1 (6 bases). Germline V gene lookup returns CDR1 MNHEY and CDR2 SVGEGT. The CDR3 consists of 12 residues. CDR3 protein: CASSYSLGASLF. The DNA for the CDR3 is TGTGCCAGCAGTTACTCTCTGGGGGCCTCGCTCTTC.

The chain couples TRBV12-3 or TRBV12-4 to TRBJ1-1; TRBD1 agrees at 7 bases. The CDR3 has 14 residues. V was pared by 7 bases and J by 1 base, with 6 bases of the junction left unmatched. The DNA for the CDR3 is TGTGCCAGCAATAGAGGGGGCCCGAACACTGAAGCTTTCTTT. Residues: CASNRGGPNTEAFF.